The next 30 T cell receptor beta chains were all read from a single sample in a study of blood T cell repertoires in COVID-19. TCRdb keeps only in-frame clones here, not all; method: immunoSEQ multiplex PCR. Counted here are around 50,000 clones, over 65% occurring once; the ten biggest clones make up around 4.5%. The specimen was peripheral blood. Every receptor here comes from a man in his forties with active COVID-19.

This chain links TRBV6-4 with TRBJ2-1; 8 nucleotides match TRBD1. CDR1 is MRHNA, CDR2 SNTAGT, per germline. The CDR3 is 13 amino acids. Trimming removed 2 bases from V and 8 bases from J; junction bases left unmatched: 2. CDR3 bases: TGTGCCAGCAGTGACCAGGGGGCCGATGAGCAGTTCTTC. Translation: CASSDQGADEQFF.

This chain uses TRBV18 with TRBJ2-3, with 9 bases identical to TRBD2. Trimming cost V 4 bases and J 2 bases; bases outside gene matches: 7. CDR1 is KGHSH, CDR2 LQKENI, per germline. This CDR3 contains 16 residues. Here the CDR3 DNA reads TGTGCCAGCTCACGTCCGACTAGCGGAGTCACAGATACGCAGTATTTT. Translated: CASSRPTSGVTDTQYF. The whole variable domain, remainder taken from reference TRBV18 and TRBJ2-3, is NAGVMQNPRHLVRRRGQEARLRCSPMKGHSHVYWYRQLPEEGLKFMVYLQKENIIDESGMPKERFSAEFPKEGPSILRIQQVVRGDSAAYFCASSRPTSGVTDTQYFGPGTRLTVL.

The V and J genes are TRBV5-1 and TRBJ1-4; D unresolved. V lost 0 bases and J lost 4, with 10 bases in between. Germline V gene data show CDR1 as SGHRS and CDR2 as YFSETQ. The CDR3 has 15 residues. CDR3 coding DNA: TGCGCCAGCAGCTTGGCGGACTGGAGTAATGAAAAACTGTTTTTT. Translated, it gives CASSLADWSNEKLFF.

The rearrangement links TRBV11-2 to TRBJ1-2; 8 positions match TRBD1. With V trimmed by 5 bases and J by 3 bases, 8 bases remained unmatched. The CDR3 totals 15 residues. Germline assignment: CDR1 SGHAT and CDR2 FQNNGV. CDR3 protein: CASSPKTGVDYGYTF. CDR3 nucleotides: TGTGCCAGCAGCCCCAAGACAGGGGTGGACTATGGCTACACCTTC.

This chain connects TRBV9 to TRBJ1-2, with D possibly matching TRBD1 (6 bases). Germline V gene lookup returns CDR1 SGDLS and CDR2 YYNGEE. The CDR3 is 15 amino acids. V gave up 4 bases and J gave up 8 bases, with 21 bases separating them. DNA of the CDR3: TGTGCCAGCAGCCCACCGGGACATCACACAGGGGGCTACACCTTC. Translating it yields CASSPPGHHTGGYTF.

The gene calls are TRBV5-5 and TRBJ2-1; D uncertain. From germline, CDR1 is SGHKS and CDR2 YYEKEE (reference sequence). V lost 4 bases and J 0 bases, leaving 11 bases between the germline ends. This CDR3 has 15 amino acids. The CDR3 region has the DNA TGTGCCAGCAGCCGTTTAGAGAGCTCCTACAATGAGCAGTTCTTC. This translates into CASSRLESSYNEQFF.

The CDR3 nucleotides read TGTGCCAGCGGGAAGACAGGGGATGGCACTGAAGCTTTCTTT. It yields the protein CASGKTGDGTEAFF. The J gene is TRBJ1-1, the V gene TRBV28, with 8 nucleotides matching TRBD1. The CDR3 is made up of 14 amino acids. With 8 bases clipped from V and 4 bases from J, the junction kept 9 bases outside the gene matches. Germline values: CDR1 MDHEN, CDR2 SYDVKM.

The V and J genes are TRBV7-2 and TRBJ1-1; 7 bases are shared with TRBD1. This CDR3 has 14 amino acids. Germline V lookup: CDR1 SGHTA, CDR2 FQGNSA. J gave up 4 bases and V 5 bases, and 7 bases lay outside the gene matches. This CDR3 is CASSPQGRGTEAFF. DNA of the CDR3: TGTGCCAGCAGCCCACAGGGGCGGGGCACTGAAGCTTTCTTT.

This clone was recorded a few times. The rearrangement joins TRBV5-6 to TRBJ1-6, with TRBD1 matching over 7 bases. CDR3 length equals 15 residues. Germline CDR1 is SGHDT and CDR2 is YYEEEE. Unmatched junction bases numbered 9, after V lost 2 bases and J lost 10 bases. CDR3 nucleotides: TGTGCCAGCAGCTTAATAAACAGGGGTGGGTCACCCCTCCACTTT. This sequence encodes CASSLINRGGSPLHF.

This sequence joins TRBV25-1 and TRBJ2-2; D perhaps matches TRBD1 (6 bases). Germline CDR1 is MGHDK and CDR2 is SYGVNS. V was pared by 10 bases and J by 5 bases, with 14 bases between. This CDR3 comprises 13 residues. In DNA, the CDR3 is TGTGCCACCCTGAGACAGGTAACCGGGGAGCTGTTTTTT. Protein: CATLRQVTGELFF. Complete variable domain (other parts from reference TRBV25-1 and TRBJ2-2): EADIYQTPRYLVIGTGKKITLECSQTMGHDKMYWYQQDPGMELHLIHYSYGVNSTEKGDLSSESTVSRIRTEHFPLTLESARPSHTSQYLCATLRQVTGELFFGEGSRLTVL.

The chain combines TRBV7-6 with TRBJ2-1; 9 bases match TRBD1. V gave up 4 bases and J gave up 6 bases; unmatched junction bases: 16. This CDR3 has 18 amino acids. Looked up from germline, CDR1 is SGHVS and CDR2 is FNYEAQ. The CDR3 is CASSSELPFGTGINEQFF. The CDR3 DNA sequence: TGTGCCAGCAGCTCTGAACTACCGTTCGGGACAGGGATCAATGAGCAGTTCTTC.

This clone has a single count. V is TRBV24-1 and J is TRBJ2-3; 14 bases match TRBD2. The CDR3 runs to 17 residues. Germline V CDR1 and CDR2: KGHDR, SFDVKD. V shed 4 bases and J 4 bases; nucleotides not matched to a gene: 6. The CDR3: CATSDPGTSGSSDTQYF. The CDR3, as DNA: TGTGCCACCAGTGACCCCGGGACTAGCGGGAGTTCAGATACGCAGTATTTT.

This rearrangement joins TRBV11-2 to TRBJ1-1; D is perhaps TRBD1 (5 bases). Trimming took 6 bases from V and 1 from J, leaving 15 bases between them. Germline CDR1 and CDR2: SGHAT and FQNNGV. The CDR3 runs to 15 residues. CDR3: CASSFSGLANTEAFF. The DNA for the CDR3 is TGTGCCAGCAGTTTTTCGGGACTGGCGAACACTGAAGCTTTCTTT.

The V call is TRBV5-4, the J call TRBJ2-1; TRBD2 matches at 12 bases. This CDR3 comprises 15 residues. CDR1 is SGHNT and CDR2 is YYREEE in the germline V gene (reference sequence). V trimming: 5 bases; J trimming: 8 bases; junction bases outside the gene matches: 8. The CDR3 DNA sequence: TGTGCCAGCAGACGGGGAGGACTAGCGGGACATGAGCAGTTCTTC. This codes for CASRRGGLAGHEQFF.

The V call is TRBV5-6, the J call TRBJ2-6; 10 nucleotides match TRBD1. The CDR3 is 16 amino acids. Germline values: CDR1 SGHDT, CDR2 YYEEEE. V trimming: 3 bases; J trimming: 0 bases; junction bases outside the gene matches: 0. The CDR3 spells CASSWDRGSGANVLTF. DNA of the CDR3: TGTGCCAGCAGCTGGGACAGGGGCTCTGGGGCCAACGTCCTGACTTTC.

This chain links TRBV3-1 (or the pseudogene TRBV3-2) with TRBJ2-7; D might be TRBD2 (5 bases). Between the trimmed V and J ends, which lost 2 bases and 2 bases, there was a span of 16 bases. This CDR3 region has 16 residues. The germline CDR1 and CDR2 sequences are LGHDT and YNNKEL (reference sequence). The CDR3 nucleotides read TGTGCCAGCAGCCAACAGTCCGACTCGACTACCTACGAGCAGTACTTC. Its translation is CASSQQSDSTTYEQYF.

This chain uses TRBV7-6 with TRBJ1-2; TRBD1 aligns across 7 bases. The CDR3 runs 14 residues. Germline lookup yields CDR1 SGHVS and CDR2 FNYEAQ. V shed 4 bases and J 6 bases; nucleotides not matched to a gene: 8. The CDR3 sequence: CASSSRTGRHGYTF. The CDR3 bases are TGTGCCAGCAGCTCCCGGACAGGCCGCCATGGCTACACCTTC.

V is TRBV19 and J is TRBJ1-2; weak D call: TRBD1 (6 bases). The CDR3 length is 16 residues. Germline CDR1 LNHDA, CDR2 SQIVND (reference sequence). Trimming stripped 7 bases from V and 5 bases from J, with 23 bases between. CDR3 protein: CASMDLQGPPGYGYTF. Here the CDR3 DNA reads TGTGCCAGTATGGACTTACAGGGACCTCCGGGATATGGCTACACCTTC.

The V gene is TRBV6-5, the J gene TRBJ1-1; D gene ambiguous. The CDR3 has 12 amino acids. Trimming pared 5 bases from V and 6 bases from J, leaving 10 bases between. Germline loops: CDR1 MNHEY, CDR2 SVGAGI. For the CDR3, the DNA is TGTGCCAGCAGTACCCCGGCGGCTGAAGCTTTCTTT. It specifies CASSTPAAEAFF.

This chain joins TRBV14 and TRBJ2-3; D remains ambiguous. In germline, CDR1 is SGHDN, CDR2 FVKESK. This CDR3 has 14 residues. The V end lost 0 bases, the J end lost 2 bases, and 6 bases lay between the germline ends. CDR3 sequence: CASSQDWATDTQYF. DNA of the CDR3: TGTGCCAGCAGCCAAGATTGGGCCACAGATACGCAGTATTTT.

The rearrangement links TRBV6-5 to TRBJ2-5, with a weak D call TRBD2 (6 bases). V was cut by 6 bases and J by 5 bases, with 16 bases left in between. CDR1 is MNHEY, CDR2 SVGAGI, per germline. This CDR3 is built from 14 residues. CDR3 sequence reads: CASSQEEGWETQYF. The CDR3 DNA follows: TGTGCCAGCAGCCAAGAGGAGGGGTGGGAGACCCAGTACTTC.

V gene TRBV6-5 combines with J gene TRBJ1-1, with a tentative D call TRBD1 (5 bases). Germline-derived CDR1 and CDR2 are MNHEY and SVGAGI. CDR3 length: 13 residues. Trimming stripped 7 bases from V and 4 bases from J, with 13 bases between. The CDR3 DNA reads as TGTGCCAGCACTAAGACAGCGTCCACTGAAGCTTTCTTT. It specifies CASTKTASTEAFF.

J is TRBJ2-1 and V is TRBV28, with TRBD1 matching over 10 bases. Germline V gene data show CDR1 as MDHEN and CDR2 as SYDVKM. V was clipped by 5 bases and J by 7 bases; unmatched bases: 11. CDR3 length: 16 residues. CDR3 nucleotides: TGTGCCAGCAGTCCCCCCGGGACAGGGGCCAAGAATGAGCAGTTCTTC. Protein: CASSPPGTGAKNEQFF.

The chain combines TRBV7-6 with TRBJ2-1, with D possibly being TRBD1 (6 bases). Germline assignment: CDR1 SGHVS and CDR2 FNYEAQ. V shed 0 bases and J shed 7 bases, with 16 bases lying between them. The CDR3 extends over 16 amino acids. CDR3 loop: CASSLAGWGPQNEQFF. DNA of the CDR3: TGTGCCAGCAGCTTAGCGGGATGGGGGCCACAAAATGAGCAGTTCTTC. The whole variable domain, remainder taken from reference TRBV7-6 and TRBJ2-1, is GAGVSQSPRYKVTKRGQDVALRCDPISGHVSLYWYRQALGQGPEFLTYFNYEAQQDKSGLPNDRFSAERPEGSISTLTIQRTEQRDSAMYRCASSLAGWGPQNEQFFGPGTRLTVL.

The chain couples TRBV3-1 (or the pseudogene TRBV3-2) to TRBJ2-7; D may be TRBD1 (7 bases). CDR3 length equals 18 residues. V was shortened by 3 bases and J by 3 bases, with 24 bases between the two germline ends. Looked up from germline, CDR1 is LGHDT and CDR2 is YNNKEL (reference sequence). The CDR3 sequence is CASSHKGGAGQPYYEQYF. Here the CDR3 DNA reads TGTGCCAGCAGCCACAAGGGCGGGGCGGGACAGCCATACTACGAGCAGTACTTC.

The chain couples TRBV5-5 to TRBJ2-5; D perhaps matches TRBD1 (5 bases). V lost 1 base to trimming and J lost 2 bases, with 12 bases between them. CDR1 is SGHKS, CDR2 YYEKEE, per germline (reference sequence). The CDR3 is 15 amino acids. CDR3 DNA sequence: TGTGCCAGCAGCTTGTGGGGTAGACAGCAAGAGACCCAGTACTTC. This codes for CASSLWGRQQETQYF.

The V gene is TRBV2, the J gene TRBJ1-5; tentatively, D is TRBD1 (5 bases). From germline, CDR1 is SNHLY and CDR2 FYNNEI. With 7 bases removed from V and 0 bases from J, the gap between germline ends came to 16 bases. The CDR3 spans 16 residues. The CDR3 reads CASNKRQGNSNQPQHF. The CDR3 DNA is TGTGCCAGCAATAAACGGCAGGGAAATAGCAATCAGCCCCAGCATTTT.

The rearrangement uses TRBV13 and TRBJ2-1; D perhaps matches TRBD2 (5 bases). The CDR3 length is 13 residues. The V gene's germline CDR1 is PRHDT and CDR2 FYEKMQ (reference sequence). Trimming removed 5 bases from V and 9 bases from J, with 14 bases in between. CDR3 DNA: TGTGCCAGCAGCCTCAGCGGAGTCAGTGAGCAGTTCTTC. Its translation: CASSLSGVSEQFF.

The CDR3 coding sequence is TGTGCCAGCAGTACACCCCTCGCGCCGACGATAGAGAGGGTGTTTTTT. Its translation: CASSTPLAPTIERVFF. This chain links TRBV28 with TRBJ1-4; no clear D gene. Germline V gene data show CDR1 as MDHEN and CDR2 as SYDVKM. The V gene lost 5 bases and the J gene lost 15 bases, with 28 bases spanning the gap. The CDR3 contains 16 residues.

The genes are TRBV6-4 and TRBJ2-3, with TRBD2 matching over 9 bases. Germline lookup yields CDR1 MRHNA and CDR2 SNTAGT. Trimming removed 6 bases from V and 8 bases from J; junction bases left unmatched: 12. This CDR3 is 15 amino acids long. The CDR3 spells CASSPSGASLSTQYF. The CDR3 coding sequence is TGTGCCAGCAGCCCTAGCGGGGCCAGCCTTAGTACGCAGTATTTT.